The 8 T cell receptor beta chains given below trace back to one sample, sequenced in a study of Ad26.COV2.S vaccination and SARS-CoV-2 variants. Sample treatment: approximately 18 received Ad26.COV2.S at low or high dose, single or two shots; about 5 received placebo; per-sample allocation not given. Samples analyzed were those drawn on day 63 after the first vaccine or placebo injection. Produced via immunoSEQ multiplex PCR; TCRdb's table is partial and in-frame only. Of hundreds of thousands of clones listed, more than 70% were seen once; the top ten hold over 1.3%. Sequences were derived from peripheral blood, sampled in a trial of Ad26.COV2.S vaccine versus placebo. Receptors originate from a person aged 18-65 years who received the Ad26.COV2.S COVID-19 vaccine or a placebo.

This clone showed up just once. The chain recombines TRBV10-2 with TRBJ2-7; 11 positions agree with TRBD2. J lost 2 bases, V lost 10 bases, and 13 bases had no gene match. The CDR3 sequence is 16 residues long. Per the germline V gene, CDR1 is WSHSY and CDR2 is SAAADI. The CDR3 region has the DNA TGCGCCACACGGCTAGCGGGAGGTGCGGGGGCCTACGAGCAGTACTTC. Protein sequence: CATRLAGGAGAYEQYF.

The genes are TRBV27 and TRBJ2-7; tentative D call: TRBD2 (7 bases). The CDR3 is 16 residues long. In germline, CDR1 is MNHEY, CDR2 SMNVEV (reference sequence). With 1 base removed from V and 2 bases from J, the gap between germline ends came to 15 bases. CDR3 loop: CASSLLGGPYPYEQYF. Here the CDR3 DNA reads TGTGCCAGCAGTTTATTGGGGGGGCCCTACCCCTACGAGCAGTACTTC.

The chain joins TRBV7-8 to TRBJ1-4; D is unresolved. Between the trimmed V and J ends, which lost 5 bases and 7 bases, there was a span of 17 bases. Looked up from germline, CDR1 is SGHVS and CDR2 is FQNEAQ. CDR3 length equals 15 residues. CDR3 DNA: TGTGCCAGCAGCCTCCCTTTCTCCGGGGTTGAAAAACTGTTTTTT. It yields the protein CASSLPFSGVEKLFF.

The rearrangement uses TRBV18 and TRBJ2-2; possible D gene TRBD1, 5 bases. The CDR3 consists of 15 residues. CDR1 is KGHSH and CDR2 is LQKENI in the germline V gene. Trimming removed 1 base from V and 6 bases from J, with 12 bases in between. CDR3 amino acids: CASSPQGRWAGELFF. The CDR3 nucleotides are TGTGCCAGCTCACCACAGGGGCGCTGGGCCGGGGAGCTGTTTTTT.

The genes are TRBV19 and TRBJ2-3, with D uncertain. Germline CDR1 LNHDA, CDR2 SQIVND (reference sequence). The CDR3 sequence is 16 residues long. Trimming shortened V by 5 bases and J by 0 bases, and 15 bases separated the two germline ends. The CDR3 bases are TGTGCCAGTAGTTGGGGATTCGTGAGAAGCACAGATACGCAGTATTTT. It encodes CASSWGFVRSTDTQYF.

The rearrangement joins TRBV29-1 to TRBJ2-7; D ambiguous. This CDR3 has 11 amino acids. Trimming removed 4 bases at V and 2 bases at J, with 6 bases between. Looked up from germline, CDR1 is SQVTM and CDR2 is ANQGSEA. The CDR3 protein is CSVVQTYEQYF. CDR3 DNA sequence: TGCAGCGTTGTACAGACCTACGAGCAGTACTTC.

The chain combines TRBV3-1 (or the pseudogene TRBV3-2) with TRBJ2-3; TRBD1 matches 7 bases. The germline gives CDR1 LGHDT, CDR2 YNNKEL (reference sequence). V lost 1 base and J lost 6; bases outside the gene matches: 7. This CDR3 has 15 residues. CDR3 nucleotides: TGTGCCAGCAGCCAAGTGGGAAGGGGGCCGGATACGCAGTATTTT. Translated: CASSQVGRGPDTQYF.

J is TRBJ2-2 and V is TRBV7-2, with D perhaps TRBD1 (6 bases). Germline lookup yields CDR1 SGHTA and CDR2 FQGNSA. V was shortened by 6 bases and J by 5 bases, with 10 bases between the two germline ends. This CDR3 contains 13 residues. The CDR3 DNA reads TGTGCCAGCAGGCTCAGGGGAACCGGGGAGCTGTTTTTT. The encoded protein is CASRLRGTGELFF.